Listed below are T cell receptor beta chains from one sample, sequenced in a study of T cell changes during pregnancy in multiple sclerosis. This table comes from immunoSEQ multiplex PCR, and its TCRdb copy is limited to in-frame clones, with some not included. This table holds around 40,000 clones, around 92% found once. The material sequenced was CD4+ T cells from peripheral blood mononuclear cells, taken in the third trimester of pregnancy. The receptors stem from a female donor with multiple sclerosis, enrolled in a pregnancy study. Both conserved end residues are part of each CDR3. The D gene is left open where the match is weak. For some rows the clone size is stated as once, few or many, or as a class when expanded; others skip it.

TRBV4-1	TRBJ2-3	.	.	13	TGCGCCAGCAGCCAAGATGTAGCAGATACGCAGTATTTT	CASSQDVADTQYF
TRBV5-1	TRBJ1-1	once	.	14	TGCGCCAGCAGGCCACAGGGCTCGAACACTGAAGCTTTCTTT	CASRPQGSNTEAFF
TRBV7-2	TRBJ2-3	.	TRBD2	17	TGTGCCAGCAGGCGGACTAGCGGGAGATTGAAAACAGATACGCAGTATTTT	CASRRTSGRLKTDTQYF
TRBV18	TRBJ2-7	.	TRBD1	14	TGTGCCAGCTCAGCTGGACAGGGGTCCTACGAGCAGTACTTC	CASSAGQGSYEQYF
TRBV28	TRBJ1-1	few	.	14	TGTGCCAGCAGCCGAGGGGGACAGAACACTGAAGCTTTCTTT	CASSRGGQNTEAFF
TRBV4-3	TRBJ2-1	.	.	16	TGCGCCAGCAGCCAAGATCACGGGATGACCCGGAATGAGCAGTTCTTC	CASSQDHGMTRNEQFF
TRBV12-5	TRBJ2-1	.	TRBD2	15	TGTGCTAGTGGTTCCGGACTAGCGGACACTAATGAGCAGTTCTTC	CASGSGLADTNEQFF
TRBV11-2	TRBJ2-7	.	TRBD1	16	TGTGCCAGCAGCTTCGTCTCCGGGACAGGGGCCCACGAGCAGTACTTC	CASSFVSGTGAHEQYF
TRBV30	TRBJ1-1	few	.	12	TGTGCCTGGTCTCTAGGGGCAGGGGAAGCTTTCTTT	CAWSLGAGEAFF
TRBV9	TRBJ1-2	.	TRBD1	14	TGTGCCAGCAGCGCCTTGACAGGGCCCTATGGCTACACCTTC	CASSALTGPYGYTF
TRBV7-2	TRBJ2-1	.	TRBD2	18	TGTGCCAGCAGCCCAGCACGGGCCTATAGCGGGAGGTTTGATGAGCAGTTCTTC	CASSPARAYSGRFDEQFF
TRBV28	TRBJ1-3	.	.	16	TGTGCCAGCAGTTTAGTCGGGGGTATGTTGGGAAACACCATATATTTT	CASSLVGGMLGNTIYF
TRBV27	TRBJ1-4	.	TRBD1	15	TGTGCCAGCAGCCTAGGGGGCCAGGGGAATGAAAAACTGTTTTTT	CASSLGGQGNEKLFF
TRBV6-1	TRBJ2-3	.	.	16	TGTGCCAGCAGTGCGTTAGGGACACTAAGCACAGATACGCAGTATTTT	CASSALGTLSTDTQYF